This record concerns one T cell receptor beta chain sequence. These data come from a study of CDR3 diversity in severe acne. TCRdb re-derived calls from the PCR reads in MiXCR, one entry per CDR3 protein. The data contain approximately 97,000 distinct CDR3 sequences, roughly half of them singletons. V lost 1 base and J lost 3, with 7 bases in between. CDR1 SEHNR and CDR2 FQNEAQ come from the germline V gene (reference sequence). The CDR3 loop spans 13 amino acids. Sample: blood. This clonotype was sampled from a male donor with acne. The V gene is TRBV7-9, the J gene TRBJ2-7, with no clear D. The CDR3 loop reads CASSLEPDYEQYF. DNA of the CDR3: TGTGCCAGCAGCTTAGAACCAGACTACGAGCAGTACTTC. Full variable domain (missing parts from reference TRBV7-9 and TRBJ2-7): DTGVSQNPRHKITKRGQNVTFRCDPISEHNRLYWYRQTLGQGPEFLTYFQNEAQLEKSRLLSDRFSAERPKGSFSTLEIQRTEQGDSAMYLCASSLEPDYEQYFGPGTRLTVT.